This T cell receptor beta chain was profiled in a study of regulatory T cells in long-lasting Graves disease. As to time point: persistent/refractory GD, antithyroid drugs over 5 years with positive TRAb. RNA isolated from PBMCs was used to make the TCR library. TCR beta libraries were built with iRepertoire HTBI primers and Arm-PCR of CDR3 regions. TCRdb independently ran MiXCR on the multiplex PCR reads; one entry per CDR3 protein. Here the sample spans about 400,000 distinct CDR3 sequences, about a fifth being singletons. J was trimmed by 4 bases and V by 1 base; bases with no gene match: 4. Germline assignment: CDR1 DFQATT and CDR2 SNEGSKA (reference sequence). The CDR3 length is 14 residues.

The TCR was taken from a female donor with Graves disease. The rearrangement links TRBV20-1 to TRBJ2-7; 10 bases are a match to TRBD1. The material was peripheral blood mononuclear cells (PBMCs), obtained when the disease was refractory, from a patient treated with antithyroid drugs. As DNA, the CDR3 is TGCAGTGCTAGAGGGAGGGACAGGGGATACGAGCAGTACTTC. Translated, it gives CSARGRDRGYEQYF.